A single sample gave rise to the 20 T cell receptor beta chains below, sequenced in a study of CD8 T cells in ankylosing spondylitis. TCRdb used MiXCR to reprocess the 5' RACE reads, holding one entry per CDR3 protein. The sample consists of under 55,000 distinct CDR3 sequences, approximately 7.4% of them appearing once. Sequenced material: blood, either unsorted or a sorted T cell fraction (not recorded which). These receptor sequences come from a female donor with ankylosing spondylitis or in good health (not recorded which).

This clonotype appeared many times. The chain joins TRBV29-1 to TRBJ1-2; D unresolved. The CDR3 runs 15 residues. Per the germline V gene, CDR1 is SQVTM and CDR2 is ANQGSEA. The V and J ends lost 6 bases and 0 bases respectively, with 17 bases between them. The CDR3 DNA sequence: TGCAGCGTCCCCAGTTGGGAGGTTACTAACTATGGCTACACCTTC. Its protein is CSVPSWEVTNYGYTF.

This clonotype was seen only a few times. This chain connects TRBV18 to TRBJ2-7; D unresolved. CDR1 and CDR2 from the germline V gene are KGHSH and LQKENI. With 1 base removed from V and 0 bases from J, the gap between germline ends came to 10 bases. This CDR3 region has 15 residues. Written as DNA, the CDR3 is TGTGCCAGCTCACCACAGGGCGAGTTCTCCTACGAGCAGTACGTC. This encodes CASSPQGEFSYEQYV.

This clonotype was picked up many times. The rearrangement uses TRBV29-1 and TRBJ1-2; TRBD1 agrees at 7 bases. CDR3 length: 11 residues. V lost 7 bases and J lost 6; bases outside the gene matches: 5. Looked up from germline, CDR1 is SQVTM and CDR2 is ANQGSEA. The CDR3: CSAAGTDGYTF. In DNA, the CDR3 is TGCAGCGCGGCAGGGACAGATGGCTACACCTTC.

At least ten counts were recorded for this clonotype. The chain couples TRBV5-5 to TRBJ1-5; possibly TRBD1 for D (5 bases). The CDR3 sequence is 15 residues long. V was shortened by 1 base and J by 7 bases, with 15 bases between the two germline ends. Germline assignment: CDR1 SGHKS and CDR2 YYEKEE (reference sequence). The CDR3 reads CASSLLSQGSQPQHF. The CDR3 coding sequence is TGTGCCAGCAGCTTGCTCTCGCAGGGATCGCAGCCCCAGCATTTT.

This chain links TRBV5-1 with TRBJ1-2; 9 positions match TRBD1. The CDR3 is 18 amino acids. The ends lost 0 bases at V and 2 bases at J; junction bases unmatched: 11. The germline gives CDR1 SGHRS, CDR2 YFSETQ. CDR3 DNA sequence: TGCGCCAGCAGCTTGGTCCTTACAGGGGGCGCCCCCAACTATGGCTACACCTTC. Protein sequence: CASSLVLTGGAPNYGYTF.

This clonotype was counted ten times or more. V gene TRBV6-2 or TRBV6-3 combines with J gene TRBJ2-2; D is perhaps TRBD2 (5 bases). Germline-derived CDR1 and CDR2 are MNHEY and SVGEGT. The CDR3 extends over 15 amino acids. V lost 7 bases and J lost 2, with 14 bases in between. The CDR3 DNA reads TGTGCCAGCAAAAGTGGCAGACTAAACACCGGGGAGCTGTTTTTT. Protein sequence: CASKSGRLNTGELFF.

The genes are TRBV7-2 and TRBJ2-3; 9 positions agree with TRBD2. This CDR3 contains 16 residues. J was trimmed by 2 bases and V by 2 bases; bases with no gene match: 5. The germline V gene has CDR1 SGHTA and CDR2 FQGNSA. The CDR3 loop is CASSLRRGGYTDTQYF. The CDR3 coding sequence is TGTGCCAGCAGCTTAAGGCGGGGGGGATACACAGATACGCAGTATTTT.

The table lists this clonotype with many counts. This chain links TRBV20-1 with TRBJ1-1; D gene uncertain. This CDR3 is 14 amino acids long. Germline-derived CDR1 and CDR2 are DFQATT and SNEGSKA (reference sequence). CDR3 residues: CRVTKGKKDTEAFF. The DNA for the CDR3 is TGCAGGGTAACAAAGGGCAAGAAGGACACTGAAGCTTTCTTT.

This clonotype has at least ten counts. The rearrangement joins TRBV6-2 or TRBV6-3 to TRBJ1-5, with 7 bases aligning to TRBD1. After removal of 3 bases from V and 3 bases from J, the junction contained 8 bases not matched to a gene. The V gene's germline CDR1 is MNHEY and CDR2 SVGEGT. There are 16 residues in the CDR3. This CDR3 reads CASSYGRGISNQPQHF. CDR3 coding DNA: TGTGCCAGCAGTTATGGCAGGGGGATTTCCAATCAGCCCCAGCATTTT.

This clonotype came up many times. The chain recombines TRBV5-1 with TRBJ2-1; 11 bases fit TRBD1. This CDR3 region has 15 residues. The germline CDR1 and CDR2 sequences are SGHRS and YFSETQ. After removal of 4 bases from V and 3 bases from J, the junction contained 3 bases not matched to a gene. The CDR3 loop reads CASSVGQGDYNEQFF. In DNA form, the CDR3 reads TGCGCCAGCAGCGTGGGACAGGGGGACTACAATGAGCAGTTCTTC.

This clonotype was seen at least ten times. The rearrangement joins TRBV29-1 to TRBJ2-1; the D gene could be TRBD1 or TRBD2 (5 bases each). The CDR3 consists of 14 residues. The ends were cut back, 5 bases at V and 7 bases at J, with 18 bases in the middle. Germline CDR1 SQVTM, CDR2 ANQGSEA. The CDR3 region has the DNA TGCAGCGTTTCTCAGGGACCGCTGGCTAATGAGCAGTTCTTC. As protein: CSVSQGPLANEQFF.

There are many counts of this clonotype. This chain links TRBV5-1 with TRBJ1-2; D is perhaps TRBD1 (6 bases). The CDR3 has 13 residues. Germline CDR1 and CDR2: SGHRS and YFSETQ. V lost 1 base and J 7 bases, leaving 11 bases between the germline ends. CDR3 amino acids: CASSLSQGSGYTF. The CDR3 region has the DNA TGCGCCAGCAGCTTGTCACAGGGCAGTGGCTACACCTTC.

This clonotype has ten or more counts. The chain recombines TRBV5-1 with TRBJ2-7; 7 bases agree with TRBD2. The CDR3 sequence is 14 residues long. Germline V gene data show CDR1 as SGHRS and CDR2 as YFSETQ. Trimming removed 2 bases from V and 4 bases from J; junction bases left unmatched: 6. The DNA of the CDR3 is TGCGCCAGCAGCTTTGGGAATAGCGGGTACGAGCAGTACTTC. This encodes CASSFGNSGYEQYF.

The chain has TRBV7-2 and TRBJ2-7; D gene unclear. The V end was cut by 7 bases, the J end by 3 bases, with 10 bases between. The CDR3 length is 12 residues. CDR1 is SGHTA, CDR2 FQGNSA, per germline. Written as DNA, the CDR3 is TGTGCCAGCACCGAGATAGGCTACGAGCAGTACTTC. This gives the protein CASTEIGYEQYF. Full variable domain (remainder filled in from reference TRBV7-2 and TRBJ2-7): GAGVSQSPSNKVTEKGKDVELRCDPISGHTALYWYRQSLGQGLEFLIYFQGNSAPDKSGLPSDRFSAERTGGSVSTLTIQRTQQEDSAVYLCASTEIGYEQYFGPGTRLTVT.

This clonotype was recorded at least ten times. The chain carries TRBV5-1 and TRBJ2-7; the D is unclear. The CDR3 has 13 amino acids. Trimming took 0 bases from V and 7 from J, leaving 11 bases between them. Germline CDR1 is SGHRS and CDR2 is YFSETQ. CDR3 sequence: CASSLVAGAEQYV. The CDR3 coding sequence is TGCGCCAGCAGCTTGGTGGCCGGAGCTGAGCAGTACGTC.

The table lists this clonotype with many counts. The chain employs TRBV5-4 and TRBJ1-5; tentatively, D is TRBD1 (5 bases). CDR3 length equals 12 residues. The germline CDR1 and CDR2 sequences are SGHNT and YYREEE (reference sequence). Trimming cost V 4 bases and J 6 bases, with 8 bases left between them. The CDR3 DNA follows: TGTGCCAGCAGCATAGACAGTCAGCCCCAGCATTTT. Translation gives CASSIDSQPQHF. Full variable domain (missing parts from reference TRBV5-4 and TRBJ1-5): ETGVTQSPTHLIKTRGQQVTLRCSSQSGHNTVSWYQQALGQGPQFIFQYYREEENGRGNFPPRFSGLQFPNYSSELNVNALELDDSALYLCASSIDSQPQHFGDGTRLSIL.

This clonotype occurred many times. DNA for the CDR3: TGTGCCAGCAGCCCAGCGGGGAGATCCTACAATGAGCAGTTCTTC. Translating gives CASSPAGRSYNEQFF. The V and J genes are TRBV7-2 and TRBJ2-1, with 7 bases identical to TRBD2. V dropped 5 bases and J dropped 1; count of bases not matched to a gene: 5. The CDR3 has 15 residues. The V gene's germline CDR1 is SGHTA and CDR2 FQGNSA. Looking up the rest from reference TRBV7-2 and TRBJ2-1 gives the full variable domain: GAGVSQSPSNKVTEKGKDVELRCDPISGHTALYWYRQSLGQGLEFLIYFQGNSAPDKSGLPSDRFSAERTGGSVSTLTIQRTQQEDSAVYLCASSPAGRSYNEQFFGPGTRLTVL.

This clonotype was seen repeatedly, ten times or more. The V gene is TRBV5-1, the J gene TRBJ2-2, with 8 bases aligning to TRBD1. Germline assignment: CDR1 SGHRS and CDR2 YFSETQ. Trimming took 2 bases from V and 1 from J; bases not matched to a gene: 4. This CDR3 has 16 residues. The CDR3 region is CASSLTGTGNTGELFF. CDR3 coding DNA: TGCGCCAGCAGCTTAACCGGGACAGGGAACACCGGGGAGCTGTTTTTT.

There are many counts of this clonotype. The chain has TRBV29-1 and TRBJ1-2; tentatively, D is TRBD1 (6 bases). Germline V gene data show CDR1 as SQVTM and CDR2 as ANQGSEA. V lost 6 bases and J 6 bases, leaving 20 bases between the germline ends. This CDR3 contains 14 residues. This chain's CDR3 is CSVGEQGLVNGYTF. The CDR3 nucleotides read TGCAGCGTAGGGGAACAGGGCTTGGTGAATGGCTACACCTTC.

This clonotype was detected ten times or more. The chain combines TRBV29-1 with TRBJ1-1; 8 bases are shared with TRBD1. CDR1 and CDR2 from the germline V gene are SQVTM and ANQGSEA. This CDR3 is built from 11 residues. After removal of 7 bases from V and 4 bases from J, the junction contained 2 bases not matched to a gene. The CDR3 spells CSADRGTEAFF. CDR3 bases: TGCAGCGCTGACAGGGGCACTGAAGCTTTCTTT.